This T cell receptor beta chain was found in a study of control samples from healthy donors and cancer patients. This table comes from immunoSEQ multiplex PCR, and its TCRdb copy is limited to in-frame clones, with some not included. There are around 110,000 clones in the sample; roughly nine tenths occur only once, and around 1.1% lies in the top ten. Sequences were obtained from PBMCs. This sequence originates from a woman between 45 and 60 years old with colorectal cancer.

CDR3 sequence reads: CASSPSTHVEGQYF. CDR3 nucleotide sequence: TGTGCCAGCAGCCCGTCTACCCACGTAGAAGGGCAGTACTTC. This chain connects TRBV7-9 to TRBJ2-7; D is undetermined. The CDR3 spans 14 residues. V lost 5 bases and J 9 bases, leaving 20 bases between the germline ends. Germline V gene sequence: CDR1 SEHNR, CDR2 FQNEAQ (reference sequence). Full variable domain (outside the CDR3, taken from reference TRBV7-9 and TRBJ2-7): DTGVSQNPRHKITKRGQNVTFRCDPISEHNRLYWYRQTLGQGPEFLTYFQNEAQLEKSRLLSDRFSAERPKGSFSTLEIQRTEQGDSAMYLCASSPSTHVEGQYFGPGTRLTVT.